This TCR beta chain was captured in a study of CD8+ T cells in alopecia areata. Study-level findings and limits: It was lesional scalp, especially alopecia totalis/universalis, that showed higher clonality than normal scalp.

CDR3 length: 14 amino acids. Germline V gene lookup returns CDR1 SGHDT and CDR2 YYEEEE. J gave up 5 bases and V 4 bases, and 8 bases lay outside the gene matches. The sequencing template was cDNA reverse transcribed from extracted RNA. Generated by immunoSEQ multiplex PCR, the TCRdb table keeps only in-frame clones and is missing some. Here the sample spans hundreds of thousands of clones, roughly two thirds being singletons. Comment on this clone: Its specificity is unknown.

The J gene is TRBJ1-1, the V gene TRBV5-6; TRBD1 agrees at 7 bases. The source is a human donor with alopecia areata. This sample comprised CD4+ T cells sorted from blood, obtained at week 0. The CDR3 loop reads CASSRQGRGTEAFF. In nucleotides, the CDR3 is TGTGCCAGCAGCCGACAGGGCAGGGGGACTGAAGCTTTCTTT.